This T cell receptor beta chain was sequenced during a study of vaccination effects on CD4 cells after COVID-19. Turning to the study itself: A few convalescent patients underwent early and late post-vaccination sampling.

The CDR3 length is 13 residues. The V end was cut by 2 bases, the J end by 5 bases, with 10 bases between. Germline assignment: CDR1 SGHNT and CDR2 YYREEE (reference sequence). A remark on this clone: Its antigen is currently unknown.

The method was immunoSEQ multiplex PCR; TCRdb's version includes in-frame clones alone and lacks a portion of them. In the table there are about 14,000 clones, around 79% of which are singletons. Antigen-specific CD4+ T cells were expanded (with viral peptide pools) by the ViraFEST assay ahead of sequencing. Between days 10 and 11 of culture, CD4+ T cells were separated out. According to PCR results, the person was infected with SARS-CoV-2 between March and December 2020. Either the BNT162b2 or mRNA-1273 vaccine was given to participants in two doses. Sequencing was performed on CD4+ T cells from PBMCs cultured with HCoV-NL63 spike peptides, taken after COVID-19 vaccination. The chain joins TRBV5-4 to TRBJ2-5; D perhaps matches TRBD1 (6 bases). The TCR comes from a human donor who had a prior SARS-CoV-2 infection. CDR3 region: CASSLGGAETQYF. In DNA form, the CDR3 reads TGTGCCAGCAGCTTAGGGGGAGCGGAGACCCAGTACTTC.